The next 24 T cell receptor beta chains were all read from a single sample in a study of regulatory T cells in long-lasting Graves disease. Arm-PCR of CDR3 regions with iRepertoire HTBI primers generated TCR beta libraries. TCRdb independently ran MiXCR on the multiplex PCR reads; one entry per CDR3 protein. Here the sample spans more than 450,000 distinct CDR3 sequences, roughly 15% being singletons. As for time point: newly diagnosed GD, antithyroid drugs for less than 3 months. Researchers made the TCR library from RNA that was extracted from PBMCs. This same sample was also part of a study on T cells in Graves' hyperthyroidism and ophthalmopathy.

Sample: peripheral blood mononuclear cells (PBMCs), taken at new diagnosis, from a patient treated with antithyroid drugs. These receptors were obtained from a middle-aged man with Graves disease.

The sample holds many counts of this clonotype. V usage is TRBV12-3 or TRBV12-4 and J usage is TRBJ1-6; D possibly corresponds to TRBD1 (6 bases). The ends were cut back, 3 bases at V and 5 bases at J, with 11 bases in the middle. The CDR3 runs to 15 residues. The DNA for the CDR3 is TGTGCCAGCAGTTTCAGGGGCCCTGATAATTCACCCCTCCACTTT. It specifies CASSFRGPDNSPLHF.

In this sample, this clonotype turned up a few times. This chain joins TRBV20-1 and TRBJ2-1; 9 nucleotides agree with TRBD2. The J segment lost 2 bases and the V segment lost 5 bases, leaving 7 bases of the junction unmatched. Germline CDR1 DFQATT, CDR2 SNEGSKA (reference sequence). CDR3 length: 15 amino acids. The CDR3 sequence is CSAPRTSDTYNEQFF. In nucleotides, the CDR3 is TGCAGTGCTCCGAGGACTAGCGACACCTACAATGAGCAGTTCTTC.

This clonotype was found many times. The CDR3 here is CASSLDSRTGELFF. CDR3 DNA: TGCGCCAGCAGCTTGGATAGTCGGACCGGGGAGCTGTTTTTT. The rearrangement joins TRBV5-1 to TRBJ2-2; no firm D call. This CDR3 is built from 14 residues. Germline-derived CDR1 and CDR2 are SGHRS and YFSETQ. Trimming shortened V by 0 bases and J by 5 bases, and 8 bases separated the two germline ends.

The rearrangement uses TRBV7-2 and TRBJ1-1; weak D call: TRBD1 (6 bases). Germline V gives CDR1 SGHTA, CDR2 FQGNSA. V was trimmed by 1 base and J by 2 bases, leaving 11 bases between them. The CDR3 has 15 amino acids. The CDR3 nucleotides are TGTGCCAGCAGCTTAGGGGAGACAGGTAACACTGAAGCTTTCTTT. Translating it yields CASSLGETGNTEAFF. Combining the CDR3 with reference TRBV7-2 and TRBJ1-1 gives the whole variable domain GAGVSQSPSNKVTEKGKDVELRCDPISGHTALYWYRQSLGQGLEFLIYFQGNSAPDKSGLPSDRFSAERTGGSVSTLTIQRTQQEDSAVYLCASSLGETGNTEAFFGQGTRLTVV.

There are many counts of this clonotype. CDR3: CASSLGGLATTGELFF. The CDR3 DNA sequence: TGTGCCAGCAGCTTAGGAGGACTAGCGACTACCGGGGAGCTGTTTTTT. The gene calls are TRBV7-6 and TRBJ2-2; 9 nucleotides agree with TRBD2. The CDR3 sequence is 16 residues long. Trimming removed 1 base from V and 5 bases from J; junction bases left unmatched: 5. Germline CDR1 is SGHVS and CDR2 is FNYEAQ.

J is TRBJ2-3 and V is TRBV13; unclear D gene. The CDR3 is 16 residues long. Germline CDR1 is PRHDT and CDR2 is FYEKMQ (reference sequence). V gave up 3 bases and J gave up 3 bases, with 16 bases separating them. The CDR3 region is CASSFAPPLRTDTQYF. The CDR3 coding sequence is TGTGCCAGCAGCTTTGCCCCCCCGCTCCGTACAGATACGCAGTATTTT.

Many counts were recorded for this clonotype. The chain couples TRBV7-2 to TRBJ2-7, with 7 bases fitting TRBD2. J was trimmed by 0 bases and V by 6 bases; bases with no gene match: 5. Germline V gene lookup returns CDR1 SGHTA and CDR2 FQGNSA. There are 14 residues in the CDR3. The CDR3 protein is CASSRGGSSYEQYF. Written as DNA, the CDR3 is TGTGCCAGCAGTCGTGGCGGGAGCTCCTACGAGCAGTACTTC.

This clonotype has a count of ten or more. The V call is TRBV6-5, the J call TRBJ2-7; D unclear. The V and J ends lost 2 bases and 2 bases respectively, with 10 bases between them. CDR1 and CDR2 (germline): MNHEY, SVGAGI. The CDR3 has 14 amino acids. The DNA for the CDR3 is TGTGCCAGCAGTTACGATACAAAAACCTACGAGCAGTACTTC. It specifies CASSYDTKTYEQYF.

The table lists this clonotype with many counts. The V call is TRBV5-1, the J call TRBJ2-1; D uncertain. Trimming pared 0 bases from V and 0 bases from J, leaving 7 bases between. There are 15 residues in the CDR3. The germline V gene encodes CDR1 SGHRS and CDR2 YFSETQ. CDR3 protein: CASSLGEPSYNEQFF. In nucleotides, the CDR3 is TGCGCCAGCAGCTTGGGAGAGCCCTCCTACAATGAGCAGTTCTTC.

V gene TRBV15 combines with J gene TRBJ1-6, with a possible D match to TRBD1 (5 bases). The CDR3 covers 16 residues. Deletions cut 2 bases from V and 10 bases from J, with 18 bases between. Germline V gene lookup returns CDR1 LNHNV and CDR2 YYDKDF (reference sequence). The CDR3 is CATSRLGAEGGSPLHF. DNA for the CDR3: TGTGCCACCAGCAGACTCGGGGCGGAGGGTGGCTCACCCCTCCACTTT.

The sample holds many counts of this clonotype. This sequence joins TRBV28 and TRBJ2-7; possibly TRBD2 for D (6 bases). CDR1 is MDHEN, CDR2 SYDVKM, per germline. CDR3 length equals 13 residues. Trimming took off 3 bases at V and 7 bases at J, with 13 bases between the two ends. The CDR3 protein is CASSLGRESEQYF. CDR3 DNA sequence: TGTGCCAGCAGTTTGGGTCGGGAGAGTGAGCAGTACTTC.

This chain uses TRBV9 with TRBJ2-1; 9 bases are shared with TRBD2. CDR1 and CDR2 from the germline V gene are SGDLS and YYNGEE. Losses at the gene ends were 3 bases for V and 4 bases for J; bases not matched to a gene: 14. The CDR3 extends over 18 amino acids. CDR3 nucleotides: TGTGCCAGCAGCGGAGGGGTGACAGGGACTAGCATGTACAATGAGCAGTTCTTC. It translates to CASSGGVTGTSMYNEQFF.

The chain has TRBV7-3 and TRBJ2-3; a weak D match, TRBD1 (5 bases). The CDR3 is 12 residues long. The V gene's germline CDR1 is SGHTA and CDR2 FQGTGA. The V and J ends lost 4 bases and 10 bases respectively, with 12 bases between them. The CDR3 coding sequence is TGTGCCAGCAGCTCAGGGTCGACTCCGCAGTATTTT. Its protein is CASSSGSTPQYF.

This clonotype was counted only a few times. The junction shows a germline mismatch at one end, possibly a read error. This chain uses TRBV11-3 with TRBJ2-7; D may be TRBD2 (5 bases). CDR3 length: 15 amino acids. In germline, CDR1 is SGHNT, CDR2 YENEEA. CDR3 in amino acids: CAGSLDPSLAYEQYF. CDR3 nucleotide sequence: TGTGCCGGCAGCTTAGATCCCTCGCTAGCTTACGAGCAGTACTTC.

The V call is TRBV7-9, the J call TRBJ1-5, with D unclear. V lost 1 base to trimming and J lost 0 bases, with 7 bases between them. The CDR3 is 15 residues long. CDR1 is SEHNR, CDR2 FQNEAQ, per germline (reference sequence). CDR3 DNA: TGTGCCAGCAGCTTAGGCCCAGATAGCAATCAGCCCCAGCATTTT. The encoded protein is CASSLGPDSNQPQHF.

In its sample, this clonotype was seen a few times. CDR3 in amino acids: CASSLEAGANEQFF. The DNA of the CDR3 is TGTGCCAGCAGCTTGGAAGCGGGAGCCAATGAGCAGTTCTTC. This chain links TRBV5-6 with TRBJ2-1; 8 bases agree with TRBD2. Per the germline V gene, CDR1 is SGHDT and CDR2 is YYEEEE. The CDR3 is 14 amino acids. The junction had 2 bases not matched to a gene; V was cut back by 0 bases and J by 6 bases.

This chain uses TRBV6-1 with TRBJ1-6; weak D call: TRBD1 (5 bases). CDR1 and CDR2 from the germline V gene are MNHNS and SASEGT. CDR3 length equals 15 residues. V was pared by 10 bases and J by 5 bases, with 18 bases between. For the CDR3, the DNA is TGTGCCACAGCGTCTAGTCAGGGAAATAATTCACCCCTCCACTTT. Its translation: CATASSQGNNSPLHF.

This clonotype was picked up many times. V usage is TRBV12-3 or TRBV12-4 and J usage is TRBJ2-7; 15 bases align to TRBD2. After removal of 5 bases from V and 2 bases from J, the junction contained 4 bases not matched to a gene. The CDR3 extends over 16 amino acids. CDR3 in DNA: TGTGCCAGCAGTCATAGGACTAGCGGGAGGGCCTACGAGCAGTACTTC. Protein: CASSHRTSGRAYEQYF.

This clonotype appeared many times. The CDR3 nucleotides read TGCGCCAGCAGCAACCGGGACAGGGGAAACACTGAAGCTTTCTTT. Amino acids: CASSNRDRGNTEAFF. V and J are TRBV5-1 and TRBJ1-1, with TRBD1 identical over 10 bases. Losses at the gene ends were 4 bases for V and 2 bases for J; bases not matched to a gene: 5. Germline V lookup: CDR1 SGHRS, CDR2 YFSETQ. CDR3 size: 15 residues.

The sample holds many counts of this clonotype. The V call is TRBV30, the J call TRBJ2-3, with TRBD1 as a possible D gene (6 bases). The CDR3 runs 11 residues. The V gene's germline CDR1 is GTSNPN and CDR2 SVGIG (reference sequence). The V gene lost 4 bases and the J gene lost 6 bases, with 8 bases spanning the gap. Here the CDR3 DNA reads TGTGCCTGGACAGGGGACGATACGCAGTATTTT. Translating it yields CAWTGDDTQYF.

The chain carries TRBV20-1 and TRBJ2-5; 12 nucleotides line up with TRBD2. Germline V lookup: CDR1 DFQATT, CDR2 SNEGSKA (reference sequence). This CDR3 has 12 amino acids. Trimming took 7 bases from V and 5 from J; bases not matched to a gene: 2. The chain's CDR3 is CSGTSGTETQYF. CDR3 coding DNA: TGCAGTGGGACTAGCGGGACGGAGACCCAGTACTTC.

This clonotype was picked up a small number of times. This rearrangement joins TRBV6-1 to TRBJ2-7; D possibly corresponds to TRBD1 (5 bases). CDR1 is MNHNS, CDR2 SASEGT, per germline. Deletions cut 0 bases from V and 2 bases from J, with 8 bases between. The CDR3 extends over 14 amino acids. CDR3 residues: CASSEAGQTYEQYF. In DNA, the CDR3 is TGTGCCAGCAGTGAAGCGGGGCAGACCTACGAGCAGTACTTC.

This clonotype has just a few counts. The chain links TRBV4-2 to TRBJ2-7; 7 nucleotides match TRBD2. J was trimmed by 2 bases and V by 1 base; bases with no gene match: 5. CDR1 and CDR2 from the germline V gene are LGHNA and YNFKEQ. The CDR3 extends over 15 amino acids. The CDR3 DNA reads as TGTGCCAGCAGCCAAGGTGAGGCGGGGGCCTACGAGCAGTACTTC. Translating it yields CASSQGEAGAYEQYF.

This clonotype was picked up one time. This sequence is one base from a far larger clone and is likely a read error. The genes are TRBV20-1 and TRBJ2-5, with 10 bases that match TRBD2. CDR1 and CDR2 (germline): DFQATT, SNEGSKA (reference sequence). The length of the CDR3 is 15 residues. Trimming removed 5 bases from V and 11 bases from J; junction bases left unmatched: 17. In DNA form, the CDR3 reads TGCAGTGCTCGCCGGCTAGCGGGAGTTTACAATGAGCAGTACTTC. It translates to CSARRLAGVYNEQYF.